The clone carrying this TCR beta chain was seen repeatedly, ten times or more. CDR1 SGHTA and CDR2 FQGNSA come from the germline V gene. This CDR3 is built from 17 residues. Trimming took 2 bases from V and 4 from J, leaving 20 bases between them. The data originate from a study of T cells in Graves' hyperthyroidism and ophthalmopathy. RNA transcripts served as the template for amplifying TCR beta CDR3 regions. The HTBI set primed first-round TCR CDR3 RT-PCR. TCRdb used MiXCR to reprocess the multiplex PCR reads, holding one entry per CDR3 protein. The repertoire holds around 420,000 distinct CDR3 sequences, 15% to 19% seen once, with 11% to 15% in the top ten.

This chain uses TRBV7-2 with TRBJ2-5; a possible D gene is TRBD1 (5 bases). The specimen was blood. This clonotype originated in a woman aged 18-35 years with Graves' hyperthyroidism. The CDR3 DNA reads TGTGCCAGCAGCTTATACCAAGACTTGTACAGGAGAGAGACCCAGTACTTC. This translates into CASSLYQDLYRRETQYF.